This record covers a single TCR beta chain. The data are from a study of blood T cell repertoires in COVID-19. How the authors handled the data: Quantification of nucleated cells was approximated via reference gene primer amplification. Repertoires were generated with immunoSEQ multiplex PCR, while TCRdb's copy carries only in-frame clones and drops some. The V and J calls and clone size are taken from that table; D and trimming were inferred from the DNA. The sample lists some 110,000 clones, approximately 85% seen once, with approximately 1.5% in the top ten. This clonotype was obtained from a man aged 35 to 55 with acute or convalescent COVID-19. Sequenced input: peripheral blood.

This CDR3 is CASSHTAPRTGELFF. The DNA of the CDR3 is TGTGCCAGCAGCCACACCGCGCCCCGTACCGGGGAGCTGTTTTTT. The chain has TRBV4-2 and TRBJ2-2; D gene unclear. V lost 3 bases and J lost 5, with 13 bases in between. Per the germline V gene, CDR1 is LGHNA and CDR2 is YNFKEQ. The CDR3 runs 15 residues.